This T cell receptor beta chain is drawn from a study of liver allograft versus peripheral blood T cells. Looking at the study overall: A comparison was made between T cell receptor repertoires in transplanted livers and those in recipients' peripheral blood.

This clonotype is labeled as medium-sized. CDR1 is MNHEY, CDR2 SMNVEV, per germline (reference sequence). V lost 4 bases and J lost 1, with 13 bases in between. The length of the CDR3 is 15 residues. In TCRdb, the reads were re-called with MiXCR into one record per CDR3 protein. The repertoire holds around 2,700 distinct CDR3 sequences, with 15% to 19% as singletons. This TCR came from a human patient who had a liver transplant. T cells may partly derive from the graft donor. The chain carries TRBV27 and TRBJ1-1; D call uncertain. The CDR3 region has the DNA TGTGCCAGCAGTTACCGCCTAGCGGGGAACACTGAAGCTTTCTTT. This translates into CASSYRLAGNTEAFF.